This T cell receptor (beta chain) was sequenced for a study of cytomegalovirus exposure and HLA in healthy donors. Study results and limitations: A prior analysis recorded that most TCR beta V segments were productive about 90% or about 30% of the time. Approximately 160 TCR beta chains were listed as cytomegalovirus-associated.

Germline CDR1 is SGHTA and CDR2 is FQGNSA. CDR3 length: 16 amino acids. Of note for this clone: The target antigen is unknown.

This PCR relied on a set of 60 Vbeta primers and 13 Jbeta primers. Authors' methods: Later, 65 million to 85 million unique TCR beta chains were counted in an analysis, and roughly 11 million of them were shared. Generated by immunoSEQ multiplex PCR, the TCRdb table keeps only in-frame clones and is missing some. That table supplies the V and J calls and clone size; D and trimming were determined from the DNA. The sample contains 140,000 to 150,000 clones, approximately 67% of which appear only once. The sequence derives from a woman aged 55-69 years in good health and CMV-seronegative. The sample was PBMCs. The chain uses TRBV7-2 and TRBJ2-5, with D tentatively TRBD2 (7 bases). The J call may be incorrect, as the DNA end agrees better with TRBJ2-7. The CDR3 nucleotides are TGTGCCAGCAGCTTAGCTGGGGGGGCGAGCTCCTACGAGCAGTACTTC. Translated: CASSLAGGASSYEQYF.